This passage covers 25 T cell receptor beta chains from one sample sequenced in a study of naive and memory T cell subsets. Two oligonucleotides, mixed equimolar, formed the beta constant-region primer covering TRBC1 and TRBC2. TCRdb fed the UMI-ligation and nested PCR reads into MiXCR, producing one record per CDR3 protein. The sample has about 85,000 distinct CDR3 sequences, around 13% seen once. Source material: central memory CD4+ T cells from blood. These receptor sequences come from a human donor in good health.

The genes are TRBV3-1 and TRBJ2-2; 12 nucleotides line up with TRBD2. Germline CDR1 and CDR2: LGHDT and YNNKEL (reference sequence). J was trimmed by 5 bases and V by 1 base; bases with no gene match: 5. The CDR3 consists of 17 residues. CDR3 in amino acids: CASSQGLAGAQTGELFF. Written as DNA, the CDR3 is TGTGCCAGCAGCCAAGGACTAGCGGGAGCTCAGACCGGGGAGCTGTTTTTT. The complete variable domain, with remaining parts taken from reference TRBV3-1 and TRBJ2-2, reads DTAVSQTPKYLVTQMGNDKSIKCEQNLGHDTMYWYKQDSKKFLKIMFSYNNKELIINETVPNRFSPKSPDKAHLNLHINSLELGDSAVYFCASSQGLAGAQTGELFFGEGSRLTVL.

At least ten counts were recorded for this clonotype. The chain uses TRBV20-1 and TRBJ2-3; no clear D gene. Trimming pared 7 bases from V and 4 bases from J, leaving 9 bases between. Germline V gene data show CDR1 as DFQATT and CDR2 as SNEGSKA (reference sequence). The CDR3 runs to 11 residues. The CDR3, as DNA: TGCAGTGGACGAGTAGCAGATACGCAGTATTTT. Its protein is CSGRVADTQYF.

This clonotype was counted many times. This chain links TRBV12-3 or TRBV12-4 with TRBJ1-6; possible D gene TRBD1, 5 bases. The V gene lost 4 bases and the J gene lost 6 bases, with 10 bases spanning the gap. The CDR3 contains 14 residues. DNA of the CDR3: TGTGCCAGCAGTTCCCGGACATCTAATTCACCCCTCCACTTT. Encoded protein: CASSSRTSNSPLHF.

This clonotype came up a few times. The V call is TRBV10-3, the J call TRBJ2-3, with no clear D. The CDR3 contains 13 residues. V lost 0 bases and J 8 bases, leaving 9 bases between the germline ends. Germline lookup yields CDR1 ENHRY and CDR2 SYGVKD. The CDR3 spells CAISESGKGTQYF. DNA for the CDR3: TGTGCCATCAGTGAGTCGGGGAAGGGTACGCAGTATTTT.

A few counts support this clonotype. This sequence joins TRBV18 and TRBJ2-7; D may be TRBD2 (6 bases). The CDR3 extends over 19 amino acids. Germline V CDR1 and CDR2: KGHSH, LQKENI. Trimming stripped 2 bases from V and 0 bases from J, with 23 bases between. CDR3 in DNA: TGTGCCAGCTCACCAATGGTCGGCCGGAGGGACTTAGACTCCTACGAGCAGTACTTC. Its protein is CASSPMVGRRDLDSYEQYF.

J is TRBJ2-7 and V is TRBV5-1, with D tentatively TRBD1 or TRBD2 (6 bases each). Germline CDR1 reads SGHRS; CDR2 reads YFSETQ. The CDR3 loop spans 13 amino acids. Trimming took 3 bases from V and 13 from J, leaving 20 bases between them. Here the CDR3 DNA reads TGCGCCAGCAGCTGGGGGGCTAAGGGGGTTACTTACTTC. This gives the protein CASSWGAKGVTYF.

This clonotype has ten or more counts. The rearrangement uses TRBV20-1 and TRBJ2-5; D is possibly TRBD1 (6 bases). The germline V gene encodes CDR1 DFQATT and CDR2 SNEGSKA (reference sequence). The V and J ends lost 6 bases and 2 bases respectively, with 10 bases between them. This CDR3 is built from 12 residues. CDR3 in DNA: TGCAGTGCCGCGACAGGACAAGAGACCCAGTACTTC. This codes for CSAATGQETQYF.

This clonotype has just a few counts. The chain combines TRBV19 with TRBJ2-4, with D perhaps given as TRBD1 or TRBD2 (5 bases each). Germline V lookup: CDR1 LNHDA, CDR2 SQIVND (reference sequence). The CDR3 runs 16 residues. The V and J ends lost 6 bases and 2 bases respectively, with 17 bases between them. The CDR3 bases are TGTGCCAGTAGCAACCGGGACCTAGGACCCAAAAACATTCAGTACTTC. Protein: CASSNRDLGPKNIQYF. The variable domain in full, completed from reference TRBV19 and TRBJ2-4, reads DGGITQSPKYLFRKEGQNVTLSCEQNLNHDAMYWYRQDPGQGLRLIYYSQIVNDFQKGDIAEGYSVSREKKESFPLTVTSAQKNPTAFYLCASSNRDLGPKNIQYFGAGTRLSVL.

This chain links TRBV12-3 or TRBV12-4 with TRBJ1-5; D is undetermined. V shed 7 bases and J shed 4 bases, with 17 bases lying between them. The CDR3 has 15 amino acids. The CDR3 loop reads CASKTDGKPNQPQHF. The CDR3 DNA reads TGTGCCAGCAAAACGGACGGGAAACCGAATCAGCCCCAGCATTTT.

This clonotype was found many times. The rearrangement uses TRBV4-2 and TRBJ2-4; TRBD2 matches 10 bases. Germline lookup yields CDR1 LGHNA and CDR2 YNFKEQ. J was trimmed by 0 bases and V by 0 bases; bases with no gene match: 2. The CDR3 contains 17 residues. This CDR3 reads CASSQELAGVAKNIQYF. The CDR3 DNA is TGTGCCAGCAGCCAAGAGCTAGCGGGAGTAGCCAAAAACATTCAGTACTTC.

The rearrangement joins TRBV7-2 to TRBJ2-5; 7 positions match TRBD2. Germline V gene sequence: CDR1 SGHTA, CDR2 FQGNSA. V lost 5 bases, J lost 5 bases, and 5 bases stayed unmatched. The CDR3 has 13 residues. The CDR3 DNA reads as TGTGCCAGCAGCCCGGGACTATTGGAGACCCAGTACTTC. It translates to CASSPGLLETQYF.

The genes are TRBV28 and TRBJ2-7; 9 bases are shared with TRBD1. Unmatched junction bases numbered 7, after V lost 6 bases and J lost 4 bases. Per the germline V gene, CDR1 is MDHEN and CDR2 is SYDVKM. This CDR3 has 14 amino acids. CDR3 DNA sequence: TGTGCCAGCAGCGGTACAGGGGGCAGATACGAGCAGTACTTC. This translates into CASSGTGGRYEQYF.

This clonotype was recorded a few times. The chain carries TRBV2 and TRBJ2-5, with 9 bases that match TRBD2. Germline V gives CDR1 SNHLY, CDR2 FYNNEI. Trimming removed 8 bases from V and 5 bases from J; junction bases left unmatched: 9. The length of the CDR3 is 14 residues. CDR3 loop: CASAEMLAGETQYF. In DNA form, the CDR3 reads TGTGCCAGCGCCGAAATGCTAGCGGGGGAGACCCAGTACTTC.

This rearrangement joins TRBV28 to TRBJ2-6, with D unclear. This CDR3 region has 14 residues. Germline V gene lookup returns CDR1 MDHEN and CDR2 SYDVKM. The V gene lost 2 bases and the J gene lost 2 bases, with 4 bases spanning the gap. CDR3 bases: TGTGCCAGCAGTTTAATTGCTGGGGCCAACGTCCTGACTTTC. Its protein product is CASSLIAGANVLTF.

CDR3 DNA sequence: TGCAGCGTTGCGAAGGGGCAGGCAGATACGCAGTATTTT. Its protein product is CSVAKGQADTQYF. J is TRBJ2-3 and V is TRBV29-1; TRBD1 is a possible D gene (5 bases). The CDR3 has 13 residues. From germline, CDR1 is SQVTM and CDR2 ANQGSEA. The V gene lost 4 bases and the J gene lost 4 bases, with 12 bases spanning the gap.

The CDR3, as DNA: TGCAGTGCCCAGCCGCTTACCGGGCGTACCCTGGATCAGCCCCAGCATTTT. Its translation is CSAQPLTGRTLDQPQHF. This rearrangement joins TRBV20-1 to TRBJ1-5, with D unclear. The V end lost 6 bases, the J end lost 5 bases, and 26 bases lay between the germline ends. This CDR3 is built from 17 residues. The germline V gene encodes CDR1 DFQATT and CDR2 SNEGSKA (reference sequence).

In nucleotides, the CDR3 is TGCAGTGCGGGAGTATCTGGCGGGGCGACCACAGATACGCAGTATTTT. It encodes CSAGVSGGATTDTQYF. The chain is built from TRBV20-1 and TRBJ2-3, with D possibly being TRBD2 (6 bases). The CDR3 has 16 amino acids. From germline, CDR1 is DFQATT and CDR2 SNEGSKA (reference sequence). V was clipped by 6 bases and J by 2 bases, with 21 bases between them.

This clonotype was seen at least ten times. The chain recombines TRBV2 with TRBJ2-5; the D gene is possibly TRBD2 (6 bases). Germline V gene sequence: CDR1 SNHLY, CDR2 FYNNEI. Trimming shortened V by 8 bases and J by 5 bases, and 21 bases separated the two germline ends. This CDR3 is 15 amino acids long. The chain's CDR3 is CASGAIGSAGETQYF. The CDR3 nucleotides are TGTGCCAGCGGAGCCATTGGTTCGGCGGGGGAGACCCAGTACTTC.

This clonotype was found a few times. The chain recombines TRBV6-1 with TRBJ2-7; TRBD1 matches at 8 bases. This CDR3 spans 14 amino acids. V shed 6 bases and J 0 bases; nucleotides not matched to a gene: 4. Germline CDR1 MNHNS, CDR2 SASEGT. The CDR3 here is CASRGQGLSYEQYF. DNA for the CDR3: TGTGCCAGCAGAGGACAGGGACTCTCCTACGAGCAGTACTTC.

This clonotype came up a few times. The rearrangement uses TRBV28 and TRBJ1-2; D remains unclear. V shed 2 bases and J shed 0 bases, with 4 bases lying between them. Germline V gives CDR1 MDHEN, CDR2 SYDVKM. The CDR3 length is 13 residues. The DNA of the CDR3 is TGTGCCAGCAGTTTAGAGGCTAACTATGGCTACACCTTC. It encodes CASSLEANYGYTF.

This clonotype was seen repeatedly, ten times or more. V is TRBV7-9 and J is TRBJ2-5; D may be TRBD1 (6 bases). The germline V and J ends were trimmed by 1 base and 5 bases, with 11 bases remaining between them. Germline V CDR1 and CDR2: SEHNR, FQNEAQ (reference sequence). The CDR3 loop spans 14 amino acids. CDR3 sequence: CASSLVSGVETQYF. The CDR3 nucleotides are TGTGCCAGCAGCTTAGTCTCAGGGGTGGAGACCCAGTACTTC.

For this clonotype: It may be a read error: a sequence one base away is much more abundant. V is TRBV7-9 and J is TRBJ2-2, with TRBD2 as a possible D gene (5 bases). The germline CDR1 and CDR2 sequences are SEHNR and FQNEAQ (reference sequence). The V and J ends lost 3 bases and 4 bases respectively, with 9 bases between them. The CDR3 is 14 residues long. The CDR3 spells CASSFRESTGELFF. The CDR3 nucleotides are TGTGCCAGCAGCTTCCGGGAAAGCACCGGGGAGCTGTTTTTT.

This clonotype was picked up many times. The CDR3 here is CASSWADPNTGELFF. For the CDR3, the DNA is TGTGCCAGCTCCTGGGCCGACCCGAACACCGGGGAGCTGTTTTTT. The chain recombines TRBV18 with TRBJ2-2; D not certain. CDR1 is KGHSH, CDR2 LQKENI, per germline. The CDR3 is made up of 15 amino acids. V gave up 6 bases and J gave up 0 bases, with 11 bases separating them.

This clonotype occurred a few times. The V and J genes are TRBV3-1 and TRBJ2-5, with D unresolved. The germline V gene encodes CDR1 LGHDT and CDR2 YNNKEL (reference sequence). The length of the CDR3 is 17 residues. Trimming took off 0 bases at V and 4 bases at J, with 18 bases between the two ends. The CDR3: CASSQDYLMALRETQYF. The CDR3 DNA reads TGTGCCAGCAGCCAAGATTATTTGATGGCCCTGAGAGAGACCCAGTACTTC.

The sample holds many counts of this clonotype. The chain employs TRBV19 and TRBJ1-5, with unresolved D. V was cut by 3 bases and J by 4 bases, with 10 bases left in between. Germline values: CDR1 LNHDA, CDR2 SQIVND (reference sequence). The CDR3 totals 14 residues. Here the CDR3 reads CASSMNEWNQPQHF. Written as DNA, the CDR3 is TGTGCCAGTAGTATGAACGAGTGGAATCAGCCCCAGCATTTT.